This entry describes one TCR beta chain. The data originate from a study of blood T cell repertoires in COVID-19. Turning to the study itself: T cells, B-cell-depleted T cells, or PBMCs provided the cDNA or gDNA that served as material.

Unmatched junction bases numbered 3, after V lost 1 base and J lost 4 bases. Germline V gene data show CDR1 as SGHNT and CDR2 as YYREEE (reference sequence). This CDR3 comprises 14 residues. Profiling relied on immunoSEQ multiplex PCR, and the TCRdb table lists in-frame clones only, not all of them. The table includes fewer than 350,000 clones, approximately 87% detected once. One Seattle source followed patients from active infection through their disease course. The chain links TRBV5-4 to TRBJ2-5; 8 bases fit TRBD1. The TCR was taken from a woman in her twenties or thirties with COVID-19, enrolled during active disease. Sequenced material: peripheral blood. The CDR3 sequence: CASSLQGAGETQYF. The CDR3 DNA sequence: TGTGCCAGCAGCTTGCAGGGGGCCGGAGAGACCCAGTACTTC.